This T cell receptor beta chain was identified during a study of T-cell reconstitution after alpha-beta-depleted transplantation in children. Overall study results and limits: About two months after transplant, alpha-beta T cells reportedly came from several hundred expanded graft clones. The main origin of T-cell counts and diversity one year after transplant was newly produced T cells.

The germline V gene encodes CDR1 ENHRY and CDR2 SYGVKD. The CDR3 has 12 residues. Trimming removed 10 bases from V and 6 bases from J, with 12 bases in between. This sample's TCRbeta library carried unique molecular identifier barcodes. From the PCR reads, TCRdb called clonotypes with MiXCR, one entry per CDR3 protein. The sample lists approximately 250,000 distinct CDR3 sequences, about 23% occurring once. In the case of this clonotype: Its antigen remains unidentified.

The TCR sequence derives from a girl aged 2-15 years with Fanconi anemia, due to receive a stem cell transplant. The chain couples TRBV10-3 to TRBJ2-2; no definite D call. Material: PBMCs, obtained before TCRalphabeta/CD19-depleted stem cell transplant. The CDR3 nucleotides are TGTGCCACCCGGGCCCTGGCCGGGGAGCTGTTTTTT. Translated: CATRALAGELFF.